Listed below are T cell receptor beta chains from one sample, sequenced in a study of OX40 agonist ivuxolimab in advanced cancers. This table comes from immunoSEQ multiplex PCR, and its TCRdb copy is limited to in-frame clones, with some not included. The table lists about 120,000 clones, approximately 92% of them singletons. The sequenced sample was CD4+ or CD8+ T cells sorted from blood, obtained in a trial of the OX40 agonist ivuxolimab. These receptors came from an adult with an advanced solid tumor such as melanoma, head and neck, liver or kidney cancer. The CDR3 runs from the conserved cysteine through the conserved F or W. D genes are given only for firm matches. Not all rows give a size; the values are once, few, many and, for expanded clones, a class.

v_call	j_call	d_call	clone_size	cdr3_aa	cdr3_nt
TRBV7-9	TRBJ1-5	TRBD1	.	CASSLGQGDQPQHF	TGTGCCAGCAGCTTAGGACAGGGGGATCAGCCCCAGCATTTT
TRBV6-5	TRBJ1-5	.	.	CATLADGNQPQHF	TGTGCCACCTTGGCGGACGGCAATCAGCCCCAGCATTTT
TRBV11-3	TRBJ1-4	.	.	CASSLDVVTNEKLFF	TGTGCCAGCAGCTTAGATGTAGTAACTAATGAAAAACTGTTTTTT
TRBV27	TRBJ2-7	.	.	CASKNLRARYEQYF	TGTGCCAGCAAGAACCTCCGGGCCCGCTACGAGCAGTACTTC
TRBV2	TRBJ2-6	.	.	CASRGTATAGANVLTF	TGTGCCAGCAGAGGGACCGCGACGGCGGGGGCCAACGTCCTGACTTTC
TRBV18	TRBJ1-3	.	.	CASSPPGPSGNTIYF	TGTGCCAGCTCACCACCAGGCCCCTCTGGAAACACCATATATTTT
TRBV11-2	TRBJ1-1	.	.	CASSRDSNTEAFF	TGTGCCAGCAGCCGCGACAGTAACACTGAAGCTTTCTTT
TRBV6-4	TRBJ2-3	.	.	CASSEVAGTGTQYF	TGTGCCAGCAGTGAGGTAGCAGGCACAGGTACGCAGTATTTT
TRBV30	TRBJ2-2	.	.	CAWDFTGSPGELFF	TGTGCCTGGGATTTCACAGGGTCCCCCGGGGAGCTGTTTTTT
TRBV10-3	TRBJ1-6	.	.	CAISESNDSPLHF	TGTGCCATCAGTGAGTCGAATGATTCACCCCTCCACTTT
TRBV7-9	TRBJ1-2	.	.	CASSLGSDRLHYGYTF	TGTGCCAGCAGCTTAGGCTCGGACAGACTACATTATGGCTACACCTTC
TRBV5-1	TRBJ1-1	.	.	CASSPSGTQNTEAFF	TGCGCCAGCAGCCCTTCCGGGACACAGAACACTGAAGCTTTCTTT
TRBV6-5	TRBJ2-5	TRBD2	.	CASTPPGTSQETQYF	TGTGCCAGCACTCCTCCCGGGACTAGCCAAGAGACCCAGTACTTC
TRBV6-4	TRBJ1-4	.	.	CASSDPAQGTMTTNEKLFF	TGTGCCAGCAGTGACCCCGCGCAGGGAACCATGACAACTAATGAAAAACTGTTTTTT
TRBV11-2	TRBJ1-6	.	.	CASSTPRRQPGSSPLHF	TGTGCCAGCAGCACCCCTCGTAGGCAACCCGGGAGTTCACCCCTCCACTTT
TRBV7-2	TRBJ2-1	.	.	CASSLMAGSSYNEQFF	TGTGCCAGCAGCTTAATGGCAGGGAGCTCCTACAATGAGCAGTTCTTC
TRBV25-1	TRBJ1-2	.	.	CASSLGPEDGYTF	TGTGCCAGTTCTCTAGGGCCCGAGGATGGCTACACCTTC
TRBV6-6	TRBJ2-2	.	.	CASRSLGLSAAGELFF	TGTGCCAGCAGATCGCTCGGGCTAAGCGCCGCCGGGGAGCTGTTTTTT
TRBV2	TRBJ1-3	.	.	CASSELRETALSGNTIYF	TGTGCCAGCAGTGAACTCCGCGAAACTGCACTCTCTGGAAACACCATATATTTT
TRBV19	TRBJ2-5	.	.	CASSPPGDQETQYF	TGTGCCAGTAGCCCCCCTGGGGATCAAGAGACCCAGTACTTC
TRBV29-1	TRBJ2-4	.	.	CSVALSLAKNIQYF	TGCAGCGTTGCTCTCAGTCTAGCCAAAAACATTCAGTACTTC
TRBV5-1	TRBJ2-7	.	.	CASSQTETSYEQYF	TGCGCCAGCAGCCAGACAGAGACCTCCTACGAGCAGTACTTC
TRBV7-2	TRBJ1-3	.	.	CASSSVGNTIYF	TGTGCCAGCAGCTCAGTTGGAAACACCATATATTTT
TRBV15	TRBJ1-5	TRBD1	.	CATSRDGQGNQPQHF	TGTGCCACCAGCAGGGATGGACAGGGCAATCAGCCCCAGCATTTT
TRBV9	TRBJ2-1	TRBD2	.	CASSVGLGLAYEQFF	TGTGCCAGCAGCGTAGGGTTAGGACTAGCATATGAGCAGTTCTTC
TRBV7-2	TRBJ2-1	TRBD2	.	CASSARATSGGTNEQFF	TGTGCCAGCAGCGCAAGGGCCACTAGCGGGGGCACCAATGAGCAGTTCTTC
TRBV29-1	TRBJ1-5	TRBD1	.	CSVLDRGEDQPQHF	TGCAGCGTTCTCGACAGGGGGGAGGATCAGCCCCAGCATTTT
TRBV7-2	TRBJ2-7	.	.	CASSLGAGSYEQYF	TGTGCCAGCAGCTTAGGGGCTGGCTCCTACGAGCAGTACTTC
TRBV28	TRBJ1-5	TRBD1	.	CASSLFGTGLRSNQPQHF	TGTGCCAGCAGTTTATTCGGGACAGGGCTCCGAAGCAATCAGCCCCAGCATTTT
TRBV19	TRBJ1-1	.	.	CASNLPVGYTYRALEAFF	TGTGCCAGTAATCTCCCGGTCGGGTACACCTACAGGGCTCTCGAAGCTTTCTTT
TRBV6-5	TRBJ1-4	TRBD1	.	CASRNAGQTPEKLFF	TGTGCCAGCAGAAACGCGGGACAGACGCCTGAAAAACTGTTTTTT
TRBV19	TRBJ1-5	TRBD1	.	CASSFLPTGGGNQPQHF	TGTGCCAGTAGTTTCCTCCCGACAGGGGGAGGCAATCAGCCCCAGCATTTT
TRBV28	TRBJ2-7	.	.	CASSLMEGVTYEQYF	TGTGCCAGCAGTTTAATGGAGGGGGTAACCTACGAGCAGTACTTC
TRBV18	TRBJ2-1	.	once	CASSSLYVGDEQFF	TGTGCCAGCTCATCTCTTTACGTGGGCGATGAGCAGTTCTTC
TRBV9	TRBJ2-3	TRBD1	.	CASSRQGAQNPDTQYF	TGTGCCAGCAGCCGACAGGGGGCGCAGAATCCGGATACGCAGTATTTT
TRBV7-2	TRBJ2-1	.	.	CASSFTRVEQFF	TGTGCCAGCAGCTTTACGAGGGTTGAGCAGTTCTTC
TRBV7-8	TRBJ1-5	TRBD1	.	CASSGRQGNQPQHF	TGTGCCAGCAGCGGGCGACAGGGAAATCAGCCCCAGCATTTT
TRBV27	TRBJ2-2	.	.	CASSYRSSRGNTGELFF	TGTGCCAGCAGTTATCGCTCTAGCAGGGGGAACACCGGGGAGCTGTTTTTT
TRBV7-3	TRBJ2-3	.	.	CASSLEGATDTQYF	TGTGCCAGCAGCTTGGAGGGGGCTACAGATACGCAGTATTTT
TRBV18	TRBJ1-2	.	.	CASSPDRPFTF	TGTGCCAGCTCACCCGACAGGCCCTTCACCTTC
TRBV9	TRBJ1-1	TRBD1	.	CASSPGTGEDTEAFF	TGTGCCAGCAGCCCGGGGACAGGGGAGGACACTGAAGCTTTCTTT
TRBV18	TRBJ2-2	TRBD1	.	CASSPARGQGTGELFF	TGTGCCAGCTCACCAGCAAGGGGGCAGGGGACCGGGGAGCTGTTTTTT
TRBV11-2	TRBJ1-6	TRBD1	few	CASSSRRGLTNSPLHF	TGTGCCAGCAGCTCCCGCAGGGGGTTGACAAATTCACCCCTCCACTTT
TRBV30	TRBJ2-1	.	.	CAGGVEQFF	TGTGCAGGGGGGGTTGAGCAGTTCTTC
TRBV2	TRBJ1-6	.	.	CASSEGQPNSPLHF	TGTGCCAGCAGTGAAGGACAGCCTAATTCACCCCTCCACTTT
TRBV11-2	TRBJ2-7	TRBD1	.	CASSLNLGQPYEQYF	TGTGCCAGCAGCTTAAACCTGGGACAGCCCTACGAGCAGTACTTC
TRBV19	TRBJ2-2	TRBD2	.	CASPPRGGYTGELFF	TGTGCCAGTCCCCCACGGGGGGGGTACACCGGGGAGCTGTTTTTT
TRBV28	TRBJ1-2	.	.	CASSLTDYGYTF	TGTGCCAGCAGTTTAACCGACTATGGCTACACCTTC
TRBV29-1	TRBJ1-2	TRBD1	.	CSDSGTGGYGYTF	TGCAGCGATTCCGGGACAGGGGGCTATGGCTACACCTTC
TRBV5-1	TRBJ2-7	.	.	CASGRSSYEQYF	TGCGCCAGTGGACGGAGCTCCTACGAGCAGTACTTC
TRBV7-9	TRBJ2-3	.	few	CASSLSWGSELSQYF	TGTGCCAGCAGCTTATCGTGGGGGTCGGAGTTATCGCAGTATTTT
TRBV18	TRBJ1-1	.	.	CASSPPQGNTEAFF	TGTGCCAGCTCACCACCGCAGGGGAACACTGAAGCTTTCTTT
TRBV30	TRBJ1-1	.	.	CAWTGRGHAFF	TGTGCCTGGACGGGGCGGGGGCACGCTTTCTTT
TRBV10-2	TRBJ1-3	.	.	CASSKRDSGNTIYF	TGCGCCAGCAGTAAAAGGGATTCTGGAAACACCATATATTTT
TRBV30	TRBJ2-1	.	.	CAWKRGGSFYNEQFF	TGTGCCTGGAAAAGGGGGGGGTCCTTCTACAATGAGCAGTTCTTC